The rows below give T cell receptor beta chains drawn from one sample of a study of blood T cell repertoires in COVID-19. The table came from immunoSEQ multiplex PCR; TCRdb's copy has only in-frame clones and leaves some out. The sample has about 180,000 clones, about 88% seen once. The source material was PBMCs or T cells enriched from blood (not recorded which). All receptors come from a young woman who had recovered from COVID-19. The CDR3 runs from the conserved cysteine through the conserved F or W. The D gene is left open where the match is weak. Part of the rows lack a size; the others show once, few, many or a class for expanded clones.

TRBJ2-3 | NA | TRBV11-2 | NA | TGTGCCAGCAGCTCCCAAGGAAGGGGAGATACGCAGTATTTT | CASSSQGRGDTQYF
TRBJ1-1 | NA | TRBV29-1 | NA | TGCAGCGTTGTGCGTCCTTTTAGGGGGACTGAAGCTTTCTTT | CSVVRPFRGTEAFF
TRBJ2-6 | NA | TRBV5-6 | TRBD1 | TGTGCCAGCACCCTGGGCGTGGACAGGGGGCTAGCGGCAACTTTC | CASTLGVDRGLAATF
TRBJ2-7 | NA | TRBV7-2 | NA | TGTGCCAGCAGCGCCCAGTTAGGGAGGAACGAGCAGTACTTC | CASSAQLGRNEQYF
TRBJ2-7 | few | TRBV28 | NA | TGTGCCAGCAGACCTCAACAGGGCGGCGGTGGGTACTTC | CASRPQQGGGGYF
TRBJ2-1 | NA | TRBV5-1 | NA | TGCGCCAGCAGCCCCCGGAGCGATGAGCAGTTCTTC | CASSPRSDEQFF
TRBJ1-4 | NA | TRBV2 | NA | TGTGCCAGCGATGCGGGGGCGAGGACTAATGAAAAACTGTTTTTT | CASDAGARTNEKLFF
TRBJ2-7 | few | TRBV19 | NA | TGTGCCAGTAGTATCGGTCAGGATGTCGAGCAGTACTTC | CASSIGQDVEQYF
TRBJ2-7 | once | TRBV28 | TRBD2 | TGTACCACCCTTGCGGGAGACTACGAGCAGTACTTC | CTTLAGDYEQYF
TRBJ2-7 | NA | TRBV27 | NA | TGTGCCAGCAGCTGGGGCACACTCCGAGTCTACGAGCAGTACTTC | CASSWGTLRVYEQYF
TRBJ2-1 | NA | TRBV20-1 | TRBD2 | TGCAGTGCTAGTTGGGTGCGGGGGGCGCAGTTCTTC | CSASWVRGAQFF
TRBJ2-1 | NA | TRBV15 | NA | TGTGCCACCAGCAGGGTACCCCGGGACACTTACAATGAGCAGTTCTTC | CATSRVPRDTYNEQFF
TRBJ2-7 | once | TRBV6-5 | TRBD1 | TGTGCCAGCAGTCAACAGGGGTCGGAGCAGTACTTC | CASSQQGSEQYF
TRBJ2-6 | NA | TRBV3-1/TRBV3-2 | TRBD2 | TGTGCCAGCAGCCAAGTGGGACTAGCGGGTTCATACTCTGGGGCCAACGTCCTGACTTTC | CASSQVGLAGSYSGANVLTF
TRBJ2-1 | NA | TRBV27 | TRBD2 | TGTGCCAGCAGAGACGCGGGGGGGAACCGGCGCTCCTACAATGAGCAGTTCTTC | CASRDAGGNRRSYNEQFF
TRBJ2-3 | NA | TRBV11-2 | TRBD2 | TGTGCCAGCAGCTCTAGCGGAGGCACAGATACGCAGTATTTT | CASSSSGGTDTQYF
TRBJ1-6 | NA | TRBV6-2/TRBV6-3 | TRBD1 | TGTGCCAGCAGTTACTCGCGACAGGGATACGCACCCCTCCACTTT | CASSYSRQGYAPLHF
TRBJ2-3 | NA | TRBV20-1 | NA | TGCAGTGCTAACGCGCGGGATACGCAGTATTTT | CSANARDTQYF
TRBJ1-2 | NA | TRBV11-2 | NA | TGTGCCAGCAGCCATCCGGTGGGGCAGGGCCCTTGTTTC | CASSHPVGQGPCF
TRBJ2-1 | NA | TRBV5-4 | TRBD1 | TGTGCCAGCAGCCTGGGGACAGGGTCCTACAATGAGCAGTTCTTC | CASSLGTGSYNEQFF
TRBJ2-2 | NA | TRBV28 | NA | TGTGCCAGCGTCAGGGCCGGGGAGCTGTTTTTT | CASVRAGELFF
TRBJ2-2 | once | TRBV18 | NA | TGTGCCAGCTCACCACCTTCGGGGTCCACCGGGGAGCTGTTTTTT | CASSPPSGSTGELFF
TRBJ1-6 | NA | TRBV30 | TRBD1 | TGTGCCTGGGCGGACAGGGATAATTCACCCCTCCACTTT | CAWADRDNSPLHF
TRBJ2-3 | NA | TRBV7-2 | NA | TGTGCCAGCAGCCACGAGGGACAAGGAACAGATACGCAGTATTTT | CASSHEGQGTDTQYF
TRBJ2-3 | NA | TRBV29-1 | NA | TGCAGCGTTGAAGGCCTAGCAGTGACAGATACGCAGTATTTT | CSVEGLAVTDTQYF
TRBJ1-2 | NA | TRBV24-1 | NA | TGTGCCACCAGTGATCCGGACAGACGGGATGGCTACACCTTC | CATSDPDRRDGYTF